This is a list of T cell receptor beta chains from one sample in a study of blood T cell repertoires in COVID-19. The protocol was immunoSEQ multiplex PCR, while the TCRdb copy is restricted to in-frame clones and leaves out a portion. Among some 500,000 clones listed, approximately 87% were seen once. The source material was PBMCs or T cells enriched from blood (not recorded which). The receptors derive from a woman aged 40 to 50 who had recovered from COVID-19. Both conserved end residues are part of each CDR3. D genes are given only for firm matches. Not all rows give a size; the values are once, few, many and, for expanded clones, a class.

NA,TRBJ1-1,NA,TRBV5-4,CASSSPTVGNTEAFF,TGTGCCAGCAGCTCTCCGACAGTAGGGAACACTGAAGCTTTCTTT
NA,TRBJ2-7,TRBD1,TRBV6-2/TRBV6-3,CASSLLGQGGYEQYF,TGTGCCAGCAGCCTACTTGGACAGGGAGGCTACGAGCAGTACTTC
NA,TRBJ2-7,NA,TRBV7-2,CASSLGGYYEQYF,TGTGCCAGCAGCTTAGGAGGGTACTACGAGCAGTACTTC
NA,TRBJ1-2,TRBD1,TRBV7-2,CASSLDRGGGYGYTF,TGTGCCAGCAGCTTAGACAGGGGAGGAGGGTATGGCTACACCTTC
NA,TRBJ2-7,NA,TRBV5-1,CASSLGVEGYEQYF,TGCGCCAGCAGCTTGGGAGTGGAGGGATACGAGCAGTACTTC
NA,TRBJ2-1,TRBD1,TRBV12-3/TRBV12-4,CASNQGANEQFF,TGTGCCAGCAACCAGGGGGCCAATGAGCAGTTCTTC
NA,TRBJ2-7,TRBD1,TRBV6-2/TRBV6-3,CASSQMTGGVYEQYF,TGTGCCAGCAGTCAGATGACAGGGGGGGTATACGAGCAGTACTTC
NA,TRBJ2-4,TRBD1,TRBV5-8,CASSARTGGGKDIQYF,TGTGCCAGCAGCGCCAGAACAGGGGGAGGTAAAGACATTCAGTACTTC
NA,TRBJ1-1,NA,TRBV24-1,CATSGPSGDTEAFF,TGTGCCACCAGTGGCCCCTCGGGGGACACTGAAGCTTTCTTT
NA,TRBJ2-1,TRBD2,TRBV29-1,CSVVGTSGLYNEQFF,TGCAGCGTTGTGGGGACTAGCGGGCTCTACAATGAGCAGTTCTTC
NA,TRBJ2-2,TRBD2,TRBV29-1,CSVESGRSPGELFF,TGCAGCGTTGAGAGCGGGAGATCCCCCGGGGAGCTGTTTTTT
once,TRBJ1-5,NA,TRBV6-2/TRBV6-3,CASSSMRTNQPQHF,TGTGCCAGCAGCAGTATGCGTACCAATCAGCCCCAGCATTTT
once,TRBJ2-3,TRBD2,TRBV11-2,CASSSGRGLAGGTDTQYF,TGTGCCAGCAGCAGCGGCCGGGGACTAGCGGGAGGCACAGATACGCAGTATTTT
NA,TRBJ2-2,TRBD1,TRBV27,CATRDRRHTGELFF,TGTGCCACTAGGGACAGGCGCCACACCGGGGAGCTGTTTTTT
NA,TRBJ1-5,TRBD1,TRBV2,CASSGRGQGGNQPQHF,TGTGCCAGCAGCGGACGTGGACAGGGTGGCAATCAGCCCCAGCATTTT
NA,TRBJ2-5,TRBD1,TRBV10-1,CASSRDRRRETQYF,TGCGCCAGCAGTCGGGACAGGCGCCGGGAGACCCAGTACTTC
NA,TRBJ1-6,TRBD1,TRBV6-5,CASSSPTGDNSPLHF,TGTGCCAGCAGTTCTCCGACAGGGGATAATTCACCCCTCCACTTT
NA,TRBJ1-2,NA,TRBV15,CATSREASSYGYTF,TGTGCCACCAGCAGAGAAGCCTCTAGCTATGGCTACACCTTC
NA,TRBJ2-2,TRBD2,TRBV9,CASSAGTSGSWELFF,TGTGCCAGCAGCGCGGGGACTAGCGGGAGTTGGGAGCTGTTTTTT
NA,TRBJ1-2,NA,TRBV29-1,CSAGHAGGYTF,TGCAGCGCTGGACACGCTGGAGGCTACACCTTC
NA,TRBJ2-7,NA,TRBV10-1,CASSEPRRGEQYF,TGCGCCAGCAGTGAACCTCGAAGGGGCGAGCAGTACTTC
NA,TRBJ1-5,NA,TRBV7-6,CASSFGGLNQPQHF,TGTGCCAGCAGCTTTGGGGGGTTGAATCAGCCCCAGCATTTT
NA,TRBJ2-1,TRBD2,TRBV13,CASSLKGSGGSYNEQFF,TGTGCCAGCAGCTTAAAGGGAAGCGGGGGATCCTACAATGAGCAGTTCTTC
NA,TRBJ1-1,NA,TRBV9,CASSPRTEANTEAFF,TGTGCCAGCAGCCCCCGGACTGAGGCGAACACTGAAGCTTTCTTT
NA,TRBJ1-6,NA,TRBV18,CASSPQLGNSPLHF,TGTGCCAGCTCACCACAGCTGGGCAATTCACCCCTCCACTTT
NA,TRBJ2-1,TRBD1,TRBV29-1,CSVKRGQTSNEQFF,TGCAGCGTGAAGAGGGGGCAAACCTCCAATGAGCAGTTCTTC
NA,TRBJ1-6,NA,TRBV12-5,CASGRDKTVRPVGNSYNSPLHF,TGTGCTAGTGGCAGGGACAAGACCGTAAGGCCTGTCGGGAACTCCTATAATTCACCCCTCCACTTT
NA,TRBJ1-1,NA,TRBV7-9,CASSPRGTGLNTEAFF,TGTGCCAGCAGCCCTAGGGGGACGGGCTTGAACACTGAAGCTTTCTTT
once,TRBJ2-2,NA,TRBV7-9,CASSPRVFGELFF,TGTGCCAGCAGCCCGAGGGTTTTCGGGGAGCTGTTTTTT
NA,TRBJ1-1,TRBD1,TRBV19,CASSFGQGNTEAFF,TGTGCCAGTAGTTTTGGACAGGGGAACACTGAAGCTTTCTTT
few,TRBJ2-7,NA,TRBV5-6,CASSLVGGSYEQYF,TGTGCCAGCAGCTTGGTGGGGGGCTCCTACGAGCAGTACTTC
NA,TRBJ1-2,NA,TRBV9,CASSVGAGDGYTF,TGTGCCAGCAGCGTAGGTGCGGGTGATGGCTACACCTTC
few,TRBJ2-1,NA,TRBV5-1,CASSLDGGAGNEQFF,TGCGCCAGCAGCTTGGACGGGGGAGCGGGCAATGAGCAGTTCTTC
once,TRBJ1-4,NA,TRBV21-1,CASSKSKGTGSSSEKLFF,TGTGCCAGCAGCAAATCGAAGGGGACAGGGTCATCATCTGAAAAACTGTTTTTT
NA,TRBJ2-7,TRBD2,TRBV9,CASSVAASGYEQYF,TGTGCCAGCAGCGTAGCAGCTAGCGGCTACGAGCAGTACTTC
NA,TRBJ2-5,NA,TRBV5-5,CASSLAILDSKVQETQYF,TGTGCCAGCAGCTTGGCGATTTTGGACAGCAAAGTCCAAGAGACCCAGTACTTC
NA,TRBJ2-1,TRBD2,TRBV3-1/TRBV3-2,CASSHFIAGDGNEQFF,TGTGCCAGCAGCCACTTCATAGCGGGAGACGGCAATGAGCAGTTCTTC
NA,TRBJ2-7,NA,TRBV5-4,CASSLVQGRPYEQYF,TGTGCCAGCAGCTTGGTTCAGGGCAGACCCTACGAGCAGTACTTC
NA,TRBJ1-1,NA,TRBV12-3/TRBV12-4,CASSFALLSEAFF,TGTGCCAGCAGCTTTGCTTTACTTTCTGAAGCTTTCTTT
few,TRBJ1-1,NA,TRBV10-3,CAISVENTEAFF,TGTGCCATCAGTGTAGAGAACACTGAAGCTTTCTTT
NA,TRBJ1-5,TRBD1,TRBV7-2,CASSLQGAGQPQHF,TGTGCCAGCAGCCTACAGGGGGCTGGACAGCCCCAGCATTTT
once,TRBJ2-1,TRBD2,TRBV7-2,CASSLTSGSPWSSYNEQFF,TGTGCCAGCAGCTTGACTAGCGGGAGTCCCTGGAGCTCCTACAATGAGCAGTTCTTC
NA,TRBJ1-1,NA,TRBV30,CAWSDRPLGGAFF,TGTGCCTGGAGTGACCGACCACTCGGAGGAGCTTTCTTT
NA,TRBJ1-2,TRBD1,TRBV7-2,CASSLGQGNYGYTF,TGTGCCAGCAGCTTAGGACAGGGCAACTATGGCTACACCTTC
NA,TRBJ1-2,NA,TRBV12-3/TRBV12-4,CASSPAGGYGYTF,TGTGCCAGCAGTCCCGCCGGGGGCTATGGCTACACCTTC
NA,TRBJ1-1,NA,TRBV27,CASSPDAQENTEAFF,TGTGCCAGCAGTCCGGATGCCCAGGAGAACACTGAAGCTTTCTTT
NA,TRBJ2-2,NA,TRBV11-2,CASSLEWGRSTGELFF,TGTGCCAGCAGCTTAGAATGGGGGAGGAGCACCGGGGAGCTGTTTTTT
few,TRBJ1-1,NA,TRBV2,CASSEQAMNTEAFF,TGTGCCAGCAGTGAACAGGCCATGAACACTGAAGCTTTCTTT
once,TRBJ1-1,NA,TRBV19,CASIPEGTVGPDTEAFF,TGTGCCAGTATTCCGGAGGGGACGGTGGGGCCGGACACTGAAGCTTTCTTT
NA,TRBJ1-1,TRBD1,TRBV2,CASMMTGSTEAFF,TGTGCCAGCATGATGACAGGGAGCACTGAAGCTTTCTTT
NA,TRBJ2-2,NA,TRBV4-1,CASSQDSFAPHAAGELFF,TGCGCCAGCAGCCAAGATAGCTTTGCCCCGCACGCAGCCGGGGAGCTGTTTTTT
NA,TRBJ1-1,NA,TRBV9,CASSVDRDGSTEAFF,TGTGCCAGCAGCGTAGACAGGGACGGAAGCACTGAAGCTTTCTTT
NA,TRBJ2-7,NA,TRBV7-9,CATDIDRTPYEQYF,TGTGCCACAGATATTGACAGAACTCCCTACGAGCAGTACTTC
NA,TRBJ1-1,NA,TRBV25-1,CASSEWAGRNTEAFF,TGTGCCAGCAGTGAATGGGCAGGGCGGAACACTGAAGCTTTCTTT
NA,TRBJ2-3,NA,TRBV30,CAWSVRQNTQYF,TGTGCCTGGAGTGTTAGACAGAATACGCAGTATTTT
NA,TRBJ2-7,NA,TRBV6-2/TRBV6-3,CASSTGWPGEQYF,TGTGCCAGCAGTACCGGGTGGCCGGGCGAGCAGTACTTC
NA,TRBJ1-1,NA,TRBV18,CASSPPGQSPRLFF,TGTGCCAGCTCACCACCTGGACAGTCTCCCCGGCTCTTCTTT
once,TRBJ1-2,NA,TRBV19,CASTSRRYGYTF,TGTGCCAGTACATCAAGGAGGTATGGCTACACCTTC
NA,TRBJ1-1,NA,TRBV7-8,CASSLYTVTAGRANTEAFF,TGTGCCAGCAGCTTATATACAGTAACGGCCGGGCGGGCGAACACTGAAGCTTTCTTT